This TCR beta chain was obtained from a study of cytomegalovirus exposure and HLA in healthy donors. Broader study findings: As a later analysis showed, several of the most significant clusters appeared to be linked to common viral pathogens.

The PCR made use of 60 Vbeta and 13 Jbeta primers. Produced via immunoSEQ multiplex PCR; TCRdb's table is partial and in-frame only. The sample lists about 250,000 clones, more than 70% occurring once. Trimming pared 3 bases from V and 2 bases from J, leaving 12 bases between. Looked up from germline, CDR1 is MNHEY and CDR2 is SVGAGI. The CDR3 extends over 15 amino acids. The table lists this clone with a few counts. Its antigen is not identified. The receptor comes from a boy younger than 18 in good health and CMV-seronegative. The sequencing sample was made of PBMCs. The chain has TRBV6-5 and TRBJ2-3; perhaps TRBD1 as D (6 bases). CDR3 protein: CASSYADSLTDTQYF. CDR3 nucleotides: TGTGCCAGCAGTTATGCGGACAGTCTCACAGATACGCAGTATTTT.